The 5 T cell receptor beta chains below come from one sample, sequenced in a study of vaccination and CD4 T cells after COVID-19. The treatment was: roughly ten-day PBMC culture with coronavirus spike peptide pools or control peptides (ViraFEST assay). With the Oncomine TCR Beta short-read assay, DNA from cultured CD4+ T cells was sequenced. TCRdb ran MiXCR on the PCR reads and lists one entry per CDR3 protein. This sample has roughly 7,300 distinct CDR3 sequences, with approximately 66% found just once. These receptors have no identified antigens. What was sequenced was CD4+ T cells from blood, cultured in vitro. The receptors stem from a human donor who had recovered from COVID-19.

This clonotype has just one count. The V gene is TRBV6-5, the J gene TRBJ2-3, with 8 bases identical to TRBD2. Germline lookup yields CDR1 MNHEY and CDR2 SVGAGI. This CDR3 has 15 amino acids. Trimming cost V 4 bases and J 4 bases; bases outside gene matches: 7. CDR3 in DNA: TGTGCCAGCAGTTGGTCTCTAGCGGGCGCAGATACGCAGTATTTT. Translating it yields CASSWSLAGADTQYF.

This clonotype was seen just once. This sequence joins TRBV6-4 and TRBJ1-5; D is ambiguous. There are 13 residues in the CDR3. The V gene lost 5 bases and the J gene lost 5 bases, with 10 bases spanning the gap. Germline CDR1 and CDR2: MRHNA and SNTAGT. Written as DNA, the CDR3 is TGTGCCAGCAGTAACCTCGGGGATCAGCCCCAGCATTTT. Amino acid sequence: CASSNLGDQPQHF.

This clonotype was seen only a few times. CDR3 sequence (DNA): TGTGCCAGCAGTTACGCGCCCGGGGGGCAAGGAAATCAGCCCCAGCATTTT. This encodes CASSYAPGGQGNQPQHF. The gene calls are TRBV6-5 and TRBJ1-5, with D perhaps TRBD1 (6 bases). Trimming removed 2 bases from V and 4 bases from J, with 18 bases in between. Germline CDR1 MNHEY, CDR2 SVGAGI. This CDR3 is 17 amino acids long.

This clonotype came up once. The V and J genes are TRBV10-3 and TRBJ2-5, with TRBD1 identical over 12 bases. V lost 3 bases and J lost 9; bases outside the gene matches: 8. Looked up from germline, CDR1 is ENHRY and CDR2 is SYGVKD. CDR3 length: 15 amino acids. This chain's CDR3 is CAISEGTGGLLSQYF. The CDR3 DNA reads as TGTGCCATCAGTGAAGGGACAGGGGGCTTACTTTCCCAGTACTTC.

This rearrangement joins TRBV12-3 or TRBV12-4 to TRBJ2-7; D is undetermined. CDR3 length equals 14 residues. V was trimmed by 6 bases and J by 4 bases, leaving 16 bases between them. CDR3: CASSRDYAHYEQYF. CDR3 sequence (DNA): TGTGCCAGCAGCCGAGATTACGCACATTACGAGCAGTACTTC.